A selection of T cell receptor beta chains follows, all from one sample in a study of T cells in Graves' hyperthyroidism and ophthalmopathy. TCRdb reprocessed the multiplex PCR reads via MiXCR and lists one record per CDR3 protein. The table records about 530,000 distinct CDR3 sequences, about 15% of them present only once. The sample consisted of blood. These receptors were collected from a woman between 18 and 29 years old with Graves' ophthalmopathy. CDR3s include the opening cysteine and the closing phenylalanine or tryptophan.

CASSAGTPLGNTEAFF,TRBJ1-1,16,TRBV6-1
CASSPLEQGPRRINTGELFF,TRBJ2-2,20,TRBV14
CASSLDLPHSYNEQFF,TRBJ2-1,16,TRBV28
CAYPLPSGRGGEQFF,TRBJ2-1,15,TRBV30
CAISESDGGAWEQYF,TRBJ2-7,15,TRBV10-3
CASSRTALNNEQFF,TRBJ2-1,14,TRBV27
CSAYNLLGDTQYF,TRBJ2-3,13,TRBV20-1
CASSYLQQGTQYF,TRBJ2-5,13,TRBV6-5
CASGFPTRQETQYF,TRBJ2-5,14,TRBV7-2
CASSVLARREQYF,TRBJ2-7,13,TRBV6-1
CASSLGGGLDTEAFF,TRBJ1-1,15,TRBV12-3/TRBV12-4
CSASNRGLGGYTF,TRBJ1-2,13,TRBV20-1
CASSLDPTGLVSGYTF,TRBJ1-2,16,TRBV11-2
CASSYIDRGSTYGYTF,TRBJ1-2,16,TRBV6-6
CSAREDGRKGTEAFF,TRBJ1-1,15,TRBV20-1
CSALSRDRGYEQYF,TRBJ2-7,14,TRBV20-1
CASRTNTRELFF,TRBJ2-2,12,TRBV2
CASSIPTGTKTGYTF,TRBJ1-2,15,TRBV19
CASSLTGAPGNTIYF,TRBJ1-3,15,TRBV5-1
CASSTVTGGLSGEQYF,TRBJ2-7,16,TRBV27
CASQPASYGYTF,TRBJ1-2,12,TRBV30
CSAYRVSADTQYF,TRBJ2-3,13,TRBV20-1
CATRGGDTGELFF,TRBJ2-2,13,TRBV24-1
CSVVAGELAGADEQFF,TRBJ2-1,16,TRBV29-1
CASSLWVVGTEAFF,TRBJ1-1,14,TRBV28
CASSLHMTGNVEQYF,TRBJ2-7,15,TRBV11-1
CASSAAGTGVYEQYF,TRBJ2-7,15,TRBV11-1
CASSQGLARAKNIQYF,TRBJ2-4,16,TRBV3-1
CASRNSHGYEREQYF,TRBJ2-7,15,TRBV7-3
CASSFRWENTEAFF,TRBJ1-1,14,TRBV27
CASSQRPTGEETQYF,TRBJ2-5,15,TRBV4-1
CASSPTSAGGELFF,TRBJ2-2,14,TRBV10-2
CSAATSRRSPLHF,TRBJ1-6,13,TRBV20-1
CSARVRAGNTIYF,TRBJ1-3,13,TRBV20-1
CSARDPGIGNTEAFF,TRBJ1-1,15,TRBV20-1
CAWNVATDTQYF,TRBJ2-3,12,TRBV30
CASSPSRASTDEQYF,TRBJ2-7,15,TRBV7-3
CASSPFGVAGGGEQFF,TRBJ2-1,16,TRBV6-1
CASSEGSESYGYTF,TRBJ1-2,14,TRBV2
CASSLGDRRQETQYF,TRBJ2-5,15,TRBV7-7
CSARDAGIANTGELFF,TRBJ2-2,16,TRBV20-1
CASSLSGRDSYNEQFF,TRBJ2-1,16,TRBV3-1
CASSPGDRGNQPQHF,TRBJ1-5,15,TRBV18
CASSLGGTDYGYTF,TRBJ1-2,14,TRBV7-9
CASSSTRDRPGNTIYF,TRBJ1-3,16,TRBV7-9
CASSPTGSAILYEQYF,TRBJ2-7,16,TRBV14
CSARDLTGKVGQPQHF,TRBJ1-5,16,TRBV20-1
CASSKGFADTQYF,TRBJ2-3,13,TRBV11-2
CASRTFLADEKLFF,TRBJ1-4,14,TRBV6-4
CASRDRDRPNNEQFF,TRBJ2-1,15,TRBV27
CASSIQGRMNTEAFF,TRBJ1-1,15,TRBV19
CASSYSEFEAFF,TRBJ1-1,12,TRBV6-6